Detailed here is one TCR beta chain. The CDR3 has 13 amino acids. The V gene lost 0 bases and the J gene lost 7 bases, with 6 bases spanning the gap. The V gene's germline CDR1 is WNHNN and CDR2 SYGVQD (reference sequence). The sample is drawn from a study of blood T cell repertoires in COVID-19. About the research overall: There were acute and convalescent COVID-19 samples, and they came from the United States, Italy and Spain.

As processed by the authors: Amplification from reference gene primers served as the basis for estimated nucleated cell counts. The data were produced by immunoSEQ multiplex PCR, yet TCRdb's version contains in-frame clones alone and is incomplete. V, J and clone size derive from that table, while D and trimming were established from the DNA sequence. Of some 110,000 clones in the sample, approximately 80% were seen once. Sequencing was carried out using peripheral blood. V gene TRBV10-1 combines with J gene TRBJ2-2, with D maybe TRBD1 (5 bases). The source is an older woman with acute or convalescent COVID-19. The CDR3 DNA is TGCGCCAGCAGTGAGTCGGGGCGCGGGGAGCTGTTTTTT. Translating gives CASSESGRGELFF.